This T cell receptor beta chain was documented in a study of T cell repertoires in cytomegalovirus infection (dated by TCRdb to 2018 to 2020). Background on the whole study: The HLA type of each donor mattered for the analysis, because public TCR beta signatures pointed to carriage of CMV infection along with the matching HLA type.

This clonotype was found many times. Its binding antigen is unknown. The sample holds no much larger clone one base away, and base qualities are not on file. Broad study findings and their caveats: In both this cohort and an independent roughly 350-donor cohort, the cumulative frequency of public TCR beta family members distinguished carriers of CMV infection plus the relevant HLA type. In the ex vivo response, HLA-C-restricted CMV-specific TCR beta clonotypes were dominant, and in two of eight donors the single most frequent clonotype came from this HLA-C-restricted group.

Sequencing was carried out with an Illumina HiSeq 1500. TCRdb's own reprocessing of the public reads used fastp at Q25 and MiXCR and kept productive beta chains. Each entry merges the rows of one CDR3 protein and shows their most common DNA and genes. Across this sample there are roughly 500,000 distinct CDR3 sequences, with roughly 12% seen only once. Roughly 10% of the sample lies in the top ten. The sequencing sample was made of PBMCs. The receptor was derived from a human donor in good health (CMV status not recorded). Some clones in this sample may be carry-over from other donors' samples.

Here is the DNA: TGTGCCAGCAGCGCATCCCGGGACAGGGGGCTGAAAGCTTTCTTT. This translates into CASSASRDRGLKAFF. The chain links TRBV7-9 with TRBJ1-1, and 12 junction bases match TRBD1. Trimming removed 5 bases from V and 9 bases from J; the gene matches leave 10 bases unexplained. There are 15 amino acids in the CDR3, from cysteine to phenylalanine inclusive. Solely the CDR3 DNA is kept, with 45 bases framed from the first base. In the germline V gene (reference sequence), CDR1 corresponds to SEHNR and CDR2 to FQNEAQ.